The clone carrying this T cell receptor (beta chain) turned up a few times. Clinical symptoms, serum thyroxine, TRAb, thyroid ultrasound and orbital computed tomography informed diagnoses. These data are taken from a study of T cells in Graves' hyperthyroidism and ophthalmopathy. Template material for amplifying TCR beta CDR3 regions consisted of RNA transcripts. The HTBI set primed first-round TCR CDR3 RT-PCR. Using its own MiXCR run on the multiplex PCR reads, TCRdb lists one record per CDR3 protein. This table has 400,000 to 600,000 distinct CDR3 sequences, 15% to 20% appearing once. Trimming took 7 bases from V and 0 from J, leaving 10 bases between them. This CDR3 is built from 14 residues.

Sequencing input: blood. The rearrangement joins TRBV12-3 or TRBV12-4 to TRBJ1-3, with unresolved D. The TCR was taken from a woman aged 25 to 39 with Graves' ophthalmopathy. The CDR3 reads CASTRTPSGNTIYF. The CDR3 DNA reads as TGTGCCAGCACCCGTACCCCCTCTGGAAACACCATATATTTT.